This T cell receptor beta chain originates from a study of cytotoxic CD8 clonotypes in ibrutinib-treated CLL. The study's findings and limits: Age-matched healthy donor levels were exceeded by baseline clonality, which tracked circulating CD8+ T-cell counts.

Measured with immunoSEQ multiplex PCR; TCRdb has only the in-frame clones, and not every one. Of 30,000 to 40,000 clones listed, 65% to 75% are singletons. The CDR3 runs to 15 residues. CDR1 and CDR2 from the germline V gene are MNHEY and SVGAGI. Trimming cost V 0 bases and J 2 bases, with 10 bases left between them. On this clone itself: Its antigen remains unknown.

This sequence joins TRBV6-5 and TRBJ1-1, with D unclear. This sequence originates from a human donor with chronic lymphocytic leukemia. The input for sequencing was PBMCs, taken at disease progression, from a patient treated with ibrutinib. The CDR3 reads CASSYSPRGNTEAFF. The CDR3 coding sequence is TGTGCCAGCAGTTACTCTCCTCGGGGAAACACTGAAGCTTTCTTT.